This T cell receptor (beta chain) was sequenced for a study of monozygotic twins with inflammatory bowel disease (dated by TCRdb to between 2019 and 2020). Broadly, across the study: The full study comprised some 30 monozygotic twin pairs: nine German pairs (four IBD-concordant, five IBD-discordant) and 19 IBD-discordant Danish pairs. Within discordant pairs, disease-associated traits were sought mainly by comparing IBD patients with their genetically identical healthy co-twins. Each individual had, on average, about 151 000 unique TCRalpha sequences and 181 000 unique TCRbeta sequences available for analysis.

The germline V gene supplies CDR1 MRHNA and CDR2 SNTAGT. Measured from the cysteine to the phenylalanine, the CDR3 is 11 residues long. The record lacks a DNA sequence. Notes on this clonotype: Its specific antigen is unknown.

The library was generated by 5' RACE. The input for every TCR library was 3500 ng of total RNA. cDNA was synthesized with SMARTScribe reverse transcriptase in eight separate reactions per sample. Unique molecular identifiers containing a 6-nucleotide sample barcode were introduced through template switching during cDNA synthesis. Two nested PCRs of roughly 16 and 10 cycles amplified the TCRalpha and TCRbeta cDNA, and bead purification followed each PCR. Before amplification, the cDNA was both treated with uracil DNA-glycosylase and purified with the QIAquick PCR purification kit. The second PCR added Illumina TruSeq-compatible adapters along with sample-specific barcodes. Library quality and concentration were assessed using TapeStation and Qubit, and 4.5 to 6.5 ng of each library was pooled. Sequencing of pooled libraries was carried out on an Illumina HiSeq2500 single-index Rapid Run using 2 x 100 bp reads and custom sequencing primers. The authors' analysis ran thus. PCR and sequencing errors were corrected by UMI-based consensus assembly using MiGEC version 1.2.6. MiXCR version 2.1.1 handled V(D)J alignment, clonotype assembly and CDR3 extraction. To normalise gene usage, clonotype sharing and MAIT/NKT TCR abundance, the top 1000, 10 000 and 20 000 clonotypes in each sample were analysed. After downsampling to 27 000 UMIs, diversity was calculated as the inverse Simpson index using the vegan R package. Paired Mann-Whitney U tests were applied to discordant twin pairs, with Benjamini-Hochberg correction for multiple testing. TCRdb reprocessed the reads and lists each CDR3 protein sequence as a single entry, with no DNA. Here the V and J calls rest on TCRdb's processing, not on the authors' analysis. The sample table gives 400,000 to 500,000 distinct CDR3 sequences. The ten largest clones add up to 2% to 3% of the sample.

From each donor, a 2.5 ml peripheral blood sample was drawn into PAXgene tubes and stored at -80 degrees C. Without any T cell sorting, total RNA was extracted from whole blood using the PAXgene blood miRNA kit on an automated QIAcube. Deep TCRalpha and TCRbeta repertoire profiling with unique molecular barcoding was performed on peripheral blood of monozygotic twin pairs concordant or discordant for inflammatory bowel disease. Smoking habits were recorded for all twin pairs, and individuals were classified as current, former or never smokers. Here is what the overall study found, with its caveats: Compared with healthy twins, IBD patients had fewer clonotypes in common with other individuals, a difference most pronounced in patients showing signs of disease activity. The analysis was unable to tell apart different T cell subtypes. IBD patients had lower TCRbeta repertoire diversity, measured by the inverse Simpson index, than their healthy co-twins. No difference in repertoire similarity was observed between concordant and discordant twins, possibly owing to limited statistical power. Background noise and inter-individual variability may have been introduced into the repertoires by the differing immunosuppressive treatments among patients. The results gave no support for a single strong signal or clonotype linked to IBD.

This sequence uses TRBV6-4 and TRBJ1-2; TCRdb outputs TRBD1, but without DNA this stays unchecked. Specimen: blood. This receptor was identified in a human donor with ulcerative colitis or Crohn's disease, or a healthy co-twin of an affected twin (not recorded which). The CDR3 protein is CASSTGDGYTF.